This TCR beta chain was retrieved from a study of cytomegalovirus exposure and HLA in healthy donors. Study-wide results and caveats: Despite most TCR sequences being rare, some public TCRs occurred in many donors. Specificity for CMV antigens was confirmed in vitro for a few of the CMV-associated chains. The classifier reportedly diagnosed cytomegalovirus status with high sensitivity and specificity.

Between the trimmed V and J ends, which lost 4 bases and 1 base, there was a span of 16 bases. The CDR3 loop spans 16 amino acids. Germline CDR1 is LGHNA and CDR2 is YSLEER. On this clone itself: What it binds is not known.

The donors were part of the validation cohort, which consisted of 120 subjects and was separate from the first cohort of 666 subjects. Some clones are missing from TCRdb's copy, which holds only in-frame ones; the method was immunoSEQ multiplex PCR. The sample holds around 260,000 clones, 90% seen once. The source of this sequence is a woman aged 25-40 years in good health and CMV-seronegative. The V call is TRBV4-3, the J call TRBJ1-2; weak D call: TRBD1 (6 bases). Sample: PBMCs. The CDR3 loop is CASSPSSTGFNYGYTF. The CDR3 DNA reads as TGCGCCAGCAGCCCGTCCAGCACAGGGTTTAACTATGGCTACACCTTC.